This T cell receptor beta chain was retrieved from a study of blood T cell repertoires in COVID-19. Profiling relied on immunoSEQ multiplex PCR, and the TCRdb table lists in-frame clones only, not all of them. The profile covers a few hundred thousand clones, with roughly 86% appearing a single time and roughly 3% taken by the ten largest. This CDR3 comprises 15 residues. Germline-derived CDR1 and CDR2 are LNHDA and SQIVND (reference sequence). The trim removed 3 bases at V and 4 bases at J, leaving 7 bases unmatched. The sample comprised peripheral blood. This TCR was sampled from a man aged 60 to 69 with acute or convalescent COVID-19. The V gene is TRBV19, the J gene TRBJ1-1, with 8 bases that match TRBD1. The CDR3 region has the DNA TGTGCCAGTAGTATGCCAGGGGGCGCAGGCACTGAAGCTTTCTTT. It yields the protein CASSMPGGAGTEAFF.